What follows is one T cell receptor (beta chain) and its context. Its specificity is not known. The germline gives CDR1 SGHDN, CDR2 FVKESK. The V end lost 1 base, the J end lost 3 bases, and 31 bases lay between the germline ends. The CDR3 is 21 amino acids. These data belong to a study of somatic mutations in cytotoxic T cells in rheumatoid arthritis. Study details: Patient blood (over 28 ml EDTA) was collected right after diagnosis, preceding any treatment.

Study-level points and caveats: Rheumatoid arthritis patients showed CD8+ clonality increasing with age, unlike healthy controls.

Once isolated by positive magnetic bead selection, the CD4+ and CD8+ cells had their purity checked by flow cytometry. Authors' analysis steps: The authors compared patient CD8+ clones larger than 1% against published virus-specific TCRB sequences. Only a few of these clones matched. Produced via immunoSEQ multiplex PCR; TCRdb's table is partial and in-frame only. The V and J calls and clone size were taken over from that table, and D and trimming were inferred from the DNA. The repertoire holds 25,000 to 30,000 clones, with around 86% as singletons. Sequenced input: CD8+ T cells sorted from blood. The clonotype comes from an adult with rheumatoid arthritis. The V call is TRBV14, the J call TRBJ2-7; D is ambiguous. The CDR3 DNA follows: TGTGCCAGCAGCCAAGGTCTCTCTGGGTCTCATGCACAATGGGATGGCTACGAGCAGTACTTC. Protein: CASSQGLSGSHAQWDGYEQYF.